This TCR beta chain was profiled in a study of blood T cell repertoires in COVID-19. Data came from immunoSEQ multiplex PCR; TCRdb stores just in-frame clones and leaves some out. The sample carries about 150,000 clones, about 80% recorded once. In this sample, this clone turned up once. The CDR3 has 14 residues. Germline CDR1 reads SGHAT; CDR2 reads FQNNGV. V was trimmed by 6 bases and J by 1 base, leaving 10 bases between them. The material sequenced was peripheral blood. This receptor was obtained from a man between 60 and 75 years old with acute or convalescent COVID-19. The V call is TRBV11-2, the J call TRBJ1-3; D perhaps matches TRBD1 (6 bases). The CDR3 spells CASRQRGSGNTIYF. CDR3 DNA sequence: TGTGCCAGCAGACAGAGGGGGTCTGGAAACACCATATATTTT.